The 14 T cell receptor beta chains below were found in one sample sequenced in a study of cytomegalovirus exposure and HLA in healthy donors. Researchers ran the PCR with 60 Vbeta and 13 Jbeta primers. Sequencing was performed with immunoSEQ multiplex PCR; in TCRdb, only in-frame clones are kept and a portion is missing. The repertoire has 150,000 to 200,000 clones, around 77% of them found once; the top ten carry around 3.2%. Sample: PBMCs. The receptors originated from a female donor in good health and CMV-seronegative.

The CDR3: CASSQDGGPGWETQYF. The CDR3 DNA sequence: TGCGCCAGCAGCCAAGATGGGGGCCCAGGGTGGGAGACCCAGTACTTC. The rearrangement uses TRBV4-1 and TRBJ2-5; tentatively, D is TRBD1 (6 bases). V was pared by 0 bases and J by 5 bases, with 16 bases between. The CDR3 runs 16 residues. Germline values: CDR1 MGHRA, CDR2 YSYEKL.

This chain connects TRBV7-2 to TRBJ1-2, with 8 bases aligning to TRBD1. Germline CDR1 is SGHTA and CDR2 is FQGNSA. This CDR3 spans 14 amino acids. V shed 5 bases and J 6 bases; nucleotides not matched to a gene: 8. The CDR3 reads CASSTSTGADGYTF. For the CDR3, the DNA is TGTGCCAGCAGCACATCGACAGGGGCTGATGGCTACACCTTC.

This chain connects TRBV19 to TRBJ2-5; D might be TRBD2 (6 bases). This CDR3 is built from 13 residues. With 3 bases removed from V and 1 base from J, the gap between germline ends came to 6 bases. CDR1 and CDR2 from the germline V gene are LNHDA and SQIVND (reference sequence). In nucleotides, the CDR3 is TGTGCCAGTAGTATGGGGGGCCAAGAGACCCAGTACTTC. Its translation is CASSMGGQETQYF.

This sequence joins TRBV7-9 and TRBJ1-2; TRBD1 aligns across 8 bases. The junction had 7 bases not matched to a gene; V was cut back by 5 bases and J by 8 bases. This CDR3 spans 13 amino acids. Germline assignment: CDR1 SEHNR and CDR2 FQNEAQ (reference sequence). Here the CDR3 reads CASSKDREGGYTF. The CDR3 DNA follows: TGTGCCAGCAGCAAGGACAGGGAAGGCGGCTACACCTTC.

This chain uses TRBV7-2 with TRBJ2-7; possible D gene TRBD1, 6 bases. The germline V and J ends were trimmed by 3 bases and 3 bases, with 9 bases remaining between them. Germline values: CDR1 SGHTA, CDR2 FQGNSA. This CDR3 contains 13 residues. The CDR3 protein is CASSFGGIYEQYF. The CDR3 nucleotides read TGTGCCAGCAGCTTTGGGGGCATCTACGAGCAGTACTTC.

This chain uses TRBV13 with TRBJ2-7; TRBD1 matches 9 bases. The CDR3 has 16 amino acids. With V trimmed by 5 bases and J by 0 bases, 8 bases remained unmatched. Germline CDR1 is PRHDT and CDR2 is FYEKMQ (reference sequence). The CDR3 region has the DNA TGTGCCAGCAGCGTTTACCGGGACAGGGCCTCCTACGAGCAGTACTTC. Translation gives CASSVYRDRASYEQYF.

The CDR3 nucleotides read TGTGCCAGCACCAGAGGGGGGGCGGGTAGTACAGATACGCAGTATTTT. Translation gives CASTRGGAGSTDTQYF. The chain employs TRBV25-1 and TRBJ2-3, with D possibly being TRBD2 (7 bases). Trimming pared 7 bases from V and 3 bases from J, leaving 20 bases between. CDR3 length: 16 amino acids. Germline loops: CDR1 MGHDK, CDR2 SYGVNS.

This clone appeared a few times. Additional DNA sequences in this sample encode the identical CDR3. The V call is TRBV29-1, the J call TRBJ2-7; 7 bases fit TRBD1. The CDR3 loop spans 11 amino acids. V lost 5 bases and J lost 6; bases outside the gene matches: 4. CDR1 SQVTM and CDR2 ANQGSEA come from the germline V gene. CDR3 coding DNA: TGCAGCGTTCGACAGGGTGGCGAGCAGTACTTC. Residues: CSVRQGGEQYF.

The V call is TRBV4-3, the J call TRBJ1-6, with TRBD1 as a possible D gene (5 bases). Germline CDR1 is LGHNA and CDR2 is YSLEER. Trimming left V 1 base short and J 4 bases short, with 14 bases between. The CDR3 extends over 17 amino acids. The CDR3 coding sequence is TGCGCCAGCAGCCAAGCCCCGGACGGGGGTTATAATTCACCCCTCCACTTT. Residues: CASSQAPDGGYNSPLHF.

The chain combines TRBV29-1 with TRBJ2-3, with TRBD2 as a possible D gene (5 bases). Between the trimmed V and J ends, which lost 6 bases and 2 bases, there was a span of 12 bases. The CDR3 runs 13 residues. Germline-derived CDR1 and CDR2 are SQVTM and ANQGSEA. The CDR3 sequence: CSVGQLATDTQYF. The CDR3, as DNA: TGCAGCGTGGGCCAGCTAGCCACAGATACGCAGTATTTT.

The V call is TRBV5-6, the J call TRBJ2-7; 8 bases map to TRBD1. The CDR3 loop spans 16 amino acids. Germline V gene sequence: CDR1 SGHDT, CDR2 YYEEEE. With V trimmed by 3 bases and J by 6 bases, 14 bases remained unmatched. CDR3 bases: TGTGCCAGCAGCTACGAGTCCGGGACAGGAACCTCCGAGCAGTACTTC. This codes for CASSYESGTGTSEQYF.

This clone was detected a few times. This rearrangement joins TRBV9 to TRBJ2-7; 10 nucleotides match TRBD2. This CDR3 contains 15 residues. Germline values: CDR1 SGDLS, CDR2 YYNGEE. With 0 bases clipped from V and 5 bases from J, the junction kept 5 bases outside the gene matches. CDR3 loop: CASSVGSGGLNEQYF. Here the CDR3 DNA reads TGTGCCAGCAGCGTAGGTAGCGGGGGGCTTAACGAGCAGTACTTC.

This clone showed up just once. The J gene is TRBJ2-5, the V gene TRBV5-1; D unresolved. Trimming pared 0 bases from V and 1 base from J, leaving 7 bases between. Per the germline V gene, CDR1 is SGHRS and CDR2 is YFSETQ. This CDR3 spans 14 amino acids. CDR3 sequence reads: CASSLVPGQETQYF. The CDR3 bases are TGCGCCAGCAGCTTGGTCCCGGGCCAAGAGACCCAGTACTTC.

The CDR3 coding sequence is TGTGCCAGCAGTTCAAATTCCGGGACAGGGAGAGGGAAAAACATTCAGTACTTC. This translates into CASSSNSGTGRGKNIQYF. The rearrangement uses TRBV7-2 and TRBJ2-4, with TRBD1 identical over 9 bases. The germline CDR1 and CDR2 sequences are SGHTA and FQGNSA. This CDR3 spans 18 amino acids. Germline trimming cut 6 bases from V and 4 bases from J; bases unmatched to any gene: 16.